These 6 T cell receptor beta chains originate from one sample sequenced in a study of CD8+CD57+ T cells in acquired aplastic anemia. TCR beta VDJ and CDR3 profiling used genomic DNA as template. TCRdb analysed the reads with MiXCR anew, one entry per CDR3 protein. This sample has 150,000 to 200,000 distinct CDR3 sequences, with 40% to 60% found just once. Those patients picked for sequencing had displayed CD8+CD57+ cell expansion on flow cytometry. The sample was sorted CD4+, CD8+, or CD8+CD57+ T cells (not recorded which) from PBMCs. The source of these receptors is a human donor with aplastic anemia.

This sequence joins TRBV11-2 and TRBJ1-2, with a possible D match to TRBD1 (5 bases). Germline V lookup: CDR1 SGHAT, CDR2 FQNNGV. The V end lost 5 bases, the J end lost 7 bases, and 29 bases lay between the germline ends. There are 18 residues in the CDR3. The CDR3, as DNA: TGTGCCAGCAGCCCTTCCGGGGCGTACCCGGTTGGTGGGGCTGGCTACACCTTC. Its protein product is CASSPSGAYPVGGAGYTF.

This chain joins TRBV2 and TRBJ1-4, with D unresolved. CDR1 and CDR2 (germline): SNHLY, FYNNEI. The V end lost 8 bases, the J end lost 7 bases, and 8 bases lay between the germline ends. The CDR3 is 11 residues long. This chain's CDR3 is CASSWSEKLFF. CDR3 DNA: TGTGCCAGCTCCTGGTCTGAAAAACTGTTTTTT.

Concerning this clonotype: Relative to the germline gene, one junction end is altered; a read error may explain this. The chain uses TRBV10-3 and TRBJ2-3; D possibly matches TRBD1 or TRBD2 (5 bases each). The CDR3 contains 16 residues. CDR1 and CDR2 (germline): ENHRY, SYGVKD. The CDR3 nucleotides read TGTGCCAGCAGTTCGGGACCGGGTCCTAGCACAGATACGCAGTATTTT. It encodes CASSSGPGPSTDTQYF.

This clonotype was counted ten times or more. This chain joins TRBV6-2 or TRBV6-3 and TRBJ1-2; TRBD1 might be the D (6 bases). In germline, CDR1 is MNHEY, CDR2 SVGEGT. The germline V and J ends were trimmed by 2 bases and 6 bases, with 16 bases remaining between them. The CDR3 length is 15 residues. The CDR3 loop reads CASSYGGLTSDGYTF. The CDR3 coding sequence is TGTGCCAGCAGTTACGGGGGGCTGACGTCCGATGGCTACACCTTC.

As concerns this clonotype: Compared with germline, one end of the junction differs, possibly owing to a read error. V usage is TRBV10-3 and J usage is TRBJ2-7; D is undetermined. The germline V gene has CDR1 ENHRY and CDR2 SYGVKD. CDR3 length equals 13 residues. The DNA of the CDR3 is TGTGCCAGCAGTTACCTGTCGGGTTACGAGCAGTACTTC. This encodes CASSYLSGYEQYF.

Comments on this clonotype: This sequence may be a read error, since a much larger clone differs from it by one base. The chain has TRBV12-3 or TRBV12-4 and TRBJ2-7; the D gene is possibly TRBD2 (5 bases). CDR3 length: 15 residues. V lost 1 base and J lost 9, with 19 bases in between. The CDR3 DNA reads TGTGCCAGCAGTTTAGAACCGGACCTCGGGAACAGGCAGTACTTC. This sequence encodes CASSLEPDLGNRQYF.